This TCR beta chain comes out of a study of T-cell reconstitution after alpha-beta-depleted transplantation in children (dated by TCRdb to the mid-2010s). About the study as a whole: Using TCR repertoire profiling, the study followed T-cell immune reconstitution in a quantitative way in children after TCRalphabeta/CD19-depleted allogeneic hematopoietic cell transplantation. The paper as a whole reports these results and caveats: In some patients, the high TCRbeta diversity seen at day 60 was put down to recipient T cells and intrathymic progenitors that had survived conditioning. The apparently early alphabetaT-cell count recovery about two months after transplant was reportedly dependent on only several hundred rapidly expanded clones derived from non-depleted graft cells. Hyperexpanded clone frequencies declined over subsequent months; after one year, T-cell counts and TCRbeta diversity were mostly attributed to newly produced T cells.

Here V drops 5 bases and J drops 3 bases, and the junction holds 6 bases not matched to any gene. The germline V gene sets CDR1 to SGHTA and CDR2 to FQGNSA. The CDR3 contains 15 residues, cysteine and phenylalanine counted. Only CDR3 DNA remains: 45 bases, in frame from the first base. The library was built by means of PCR. Sequencer: Illumina HiSeq 2500. TCR library preparation used molecular barcoding, with unique molecular identifiers applied to normalize quantification of the TCRbeta repertoire. TCRdb reanalyzed the raw reads on its own, using fastp at Q25 for trimming and MiXCR for clone calling, and kept in-frame beta chains. Under each unique CDR3 protein, matching rows form one entry showing the most common genes and DNA. A total of about 240,000 distinct CDR3 sequences appear in this sample, about 25% of them only once. Roughly 2.5% of the sample goes to the ten largest clones. This clonotype occurred a few times. Its antigen remains undetermined. The input lacks base qualities; no much larger clone sits a single base away.

The treatment or condition label corresponds to: allogeneic hematopoietic cell transplantation with graft depleted of TCRalphabeta T cells and CD19 B cells. Transplant recipients were children who received TCRalphabeta/CD19-depleted allogeneic hematopoietic cell grafts. This TCR was sampled from a girl aged 2 to 9 with Fanconi anemia, due to receive a stem cell transplant. This specimen was PBMCs, taken before TCRalphabeta/CD19-depleted stem cell transplant. The sequence joins TRBV7-2 to TRBJ2-3; 9 central bases correspond to TRBD2. The CDR3 protein sequence reads: CASSTRLADTDTQYF. The bases read TGTGCCAGCAGCACACGACTAGCGGATACAGATACGCAGTATTTT.